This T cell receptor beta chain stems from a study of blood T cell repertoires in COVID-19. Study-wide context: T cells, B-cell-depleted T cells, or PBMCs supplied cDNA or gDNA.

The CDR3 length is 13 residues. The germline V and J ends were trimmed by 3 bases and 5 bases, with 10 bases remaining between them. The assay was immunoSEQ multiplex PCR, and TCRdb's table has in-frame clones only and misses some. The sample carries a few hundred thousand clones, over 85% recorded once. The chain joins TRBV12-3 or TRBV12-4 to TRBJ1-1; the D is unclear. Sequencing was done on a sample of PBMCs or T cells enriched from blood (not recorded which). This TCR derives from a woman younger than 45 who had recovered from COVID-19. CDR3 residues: CASSLKVETEAFF. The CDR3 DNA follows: TGTGCCAGCAGTTTGAAGGTGGAGACTGAAGCTTTCTTT.